The 7 T cell receptor beta chains in this list originate from one sample, sequenced in a study of low-dose radiotherapy and immunotherapy resistance in tumors. Noted time point: after trial treatment. Treatment indicated: LDRT plus nivolumab, ipilimumab, low-dose cyclophosphamide and aspirin (RACIN trial). Primers targeting TRAV and TRBV primed first-strand cDNA, covering alpha and beta chains. PCR amplification of the TCRs was performed with Phusion for about 20 PCR cycles, and it relied on a constant-region primer together with a V-primer adapter. Each CDR3 protein gets one entry after TCRdb re-called the reads with MiXCR. The table shows 85,000 to 95,000 distinct CDR3 sequences, with roughly 19% occurring only once. The sample was PBMCs, taken after low-dose radiotherapy plus immunotherapy. The receptor set was obtained from a female donor with ovarian cancer.

This clonotype was recorded many times. The chain has TRBV27 and TRBJ2-3, with D maybe TRBD1 (5 bases). Trimming pared 7 bases from V and 5 bases from J, leaving 16 bases between. There are 14 residues in the CDR3. Germline V gene data show CDR1 as MNHEY and CDR2 as SMNVEV (reference sequence). CDR3 region: CASTRQGGEDTQYF. The CDR3 DNA reads as TGTGCCAGCACTCGGCAGGGCGGAGAAGATACGCAGTATTTT.

This clonotype was detected a few times. The genes are TRBV6-2 or TRBV6-3 and TRBJ1-1, with D possibly TRBD1 on 5 matching bases. Germline V gene data show CDR1 as MNHEY and CDR2 as SVGEGT. Deletions cut 8 bases from V and 8 bases from J, with 18 bases between. The CDR3 contains 13 residues. Here the CDR3 DNA reads TGTGCCAGCGATCGGGGGGGTCAAAACGAAGCTTTCTTT. Protein sequence: CASDRGGQNEAFF.

This clonotype was counted ten times or more. The J gene is TRBJ1-4, the V gene TRBV4-1; perhaps TRBD1 as D (6 bases). The germline CDR1 and CDR2 sequences are MGHRA and YSYEKL. With 5 bases removed from V and 7 bases from J, the gap between germline ends came to 17 bases. The CDR3 totals 15 residues. The CDR3 region has the DNA TGCGCCAGCAGCGACAGGACCTCCCAGCCTGAAAAACTGTTTTTT. Its translation is CASSDRTSQPEKLFF.

This clonotype was detected ten times or more. One end of the junction varies from germline; a read error may be responsible. The chain carries TRBV5-1 and TRBJ1-2; 7 positions match TRBD1. CDR3 length: 13 amino acids. Germline assignment: CDR1 SGHRS and CDR2 YFSETQ. This CDR3 reads CASSRGQNYGYTF. The CDR3 DNA sequence: TGTGCCAGCAGCCGGGGACAGAACTATGGCTACACCTTC.

Ten or more counts support this clonotype. The CDR3 DNA reads TGTGCCATCCGTACCCCGTACACTGAAGCTTTCTTT. Translation gives CAIRTPYTEAFF. The V and J genes are TRBV10-3 and TRBJ1-1, with D unclear. The CDR3 consists of 12 residues. V was pared by 8 bases and J by 3 bases, with 10 bases between. Per the germline V gene, CDR1 is ENHRY and CDR2 is SYGVKD.

This clonotype was seen many times. This chain connects TRBV20-1 to TRBJ2-3; TRBD2 matches 7 bases. This CDR3 region has 14 residues. CDR1 DFQATT and CDR2 SNEGSKA come from the germline V gene (reference sequence). J was trimmed by 3 bases and V by 6 bases; bases with no gene match: 9. CDR3 DNA sequence: TGCAGTGCCGCCGGACTAGTCAGAACAGATACGCAGTATTTT. It translates to CSAAGLVRTDTQYF.

Ten or more counts support this clonotype. The chain couples TRBV12-2 to TRBJ2-7; the DNA was not used to check the table's D call, TRBD2. TRBV12-2 is a pseudogene locus. The CDR3 is made up of 15 amino acids. The CDR3 sequence is CASRSTGGRASEQYF. As DNA, the CDR3 is TGTGCAAGTCGCTCCACGGGCGGGAGGGCCTCTGAGCAGTACTTC.